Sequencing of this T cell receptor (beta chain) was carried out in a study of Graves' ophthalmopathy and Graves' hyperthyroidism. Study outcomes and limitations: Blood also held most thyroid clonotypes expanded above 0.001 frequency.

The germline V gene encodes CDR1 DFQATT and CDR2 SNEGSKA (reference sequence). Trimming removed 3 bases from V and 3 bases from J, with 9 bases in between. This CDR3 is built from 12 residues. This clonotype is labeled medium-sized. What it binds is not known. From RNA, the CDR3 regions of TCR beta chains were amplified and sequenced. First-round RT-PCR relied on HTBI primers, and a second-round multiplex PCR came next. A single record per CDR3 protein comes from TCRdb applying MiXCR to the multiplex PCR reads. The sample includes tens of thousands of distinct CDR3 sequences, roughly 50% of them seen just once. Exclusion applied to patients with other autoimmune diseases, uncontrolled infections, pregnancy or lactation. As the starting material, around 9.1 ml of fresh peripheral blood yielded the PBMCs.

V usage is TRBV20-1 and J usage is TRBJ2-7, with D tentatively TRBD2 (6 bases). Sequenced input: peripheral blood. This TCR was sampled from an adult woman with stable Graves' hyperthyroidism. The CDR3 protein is CSARVEGYEQYF. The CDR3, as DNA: TGCAGTGCTAGGGTGGAGGGCTACGAGCAGTACTTC.